These 19 T cell receptor beta chains were sequenced from one sample in a study of regulatory T cells in long-lasting Graves disease. Building of the TCR beta libraries involved iRepertoire HTBI primers and Arm-PCR of CDR3 regions. TCRdb fed the multiplex PCR reads into MiXCR, producing one record per CDR3 protein. The sample carries 650,000 to 850,000 distinct CDR3 sequences, 25% to 35% recorded once. The time point was: persistent/refractory GD, antithyroid drugs over 5 years with positive TRAb. TCR sequences were obtained from RNA taken from PBMCs. The sequences come from peripheral blood mononuclear cells (PBMCs), collected when the disease was refractory, from a patient treated with antithyroid drugs. The source of these receptors is a female donor with Graves disease.

The gene calls are TRBV14 and TRBJ1-2, with D perhaps matching TRBD1 (5 bases). The length of the CDR3 is 13 residues. Germline CDR1 and CDR2: SGHDN and FVKESK. V was pared by 8 bases and J by 4 bases, with 14 bases between. The CDR3 here is CASGPGFSYGYTF. The CDR3 nucleotides are TGTGCCAGCGGTCCAGGGTTCAGCTATGGCTACACCTTC. The full variable domain, in which reference TRBV14 and TRBJ1-2 provide the parts outside the CDR3, is EAGVTQFPSHSVIEKGQTVTLRCDPISGHDNLYWYRRVMGKEIKFLLHFVKESKQDESGMPNNRFLAERTGGTYSTLKVQPAELEDSGVYFCASGPGFSYGYTFGSGTRLTVV.

This clonotype was seen only a few times. The rearrangement joins TRBV30 to TRBJ1-2; D might be TRBD1 (6 bases). V was clipped by 7 bases and J by 6 bases, with 18 bases between them. The CDR3 covers 13 residues. Germline values: CDR1 GTSNPN, CDR2 SVGIG (reference sequence). CDR3 in amino acids: CASNPGAANGYTF. The CDR3 bases are TGTGCCTCAAACCCAGGGGCCGCTAATGGCTACACCTTC.

This clonotype was seen a few times. At one boundary the junction diverges from the germline segment, which might be a read error. The chain recombines TRBV5-1 with TRBJ1-5; the D gene is possibly TRBD1 (5 bases). The germline CDR1 and CDR2 sequences are SGHRS and YFSETQ. The length of the CDR3 is 15 residues. The CDR3 DNA is TGTGCCAGCAGTTTGGGACGGGGGGAAAATCAGCCCCAGCATTTT. The encoded protein is CASSLGRGENQPQHF.

The chain recombines TRBV20-1 with TRBJ2-7, with 12 bases lining up with TRBD1. V was pared by 5 bases and J by 9 bases, with 8 bases of the junction left unmatched. The CDR3 is 13 amino acids. Germline values: CDR1 DFQATT, CDR2 SNEGSKA (reference sequence). The CDR3 here is CSAARDRGQVQYF. For the CDR3, the DNA is TGCAGTGCTGCCCGGGACAGGGGGCAGGTGCAGTACTTC.

This clonotype has only a few counts. The chain employs TRBV10-3 and TRBJ1-2; the D gene is possibly TRBD1 (5 bases). The CDR3 is 13 residues long. Germline lookup yields CDR1 ENHRY and CDR2 SYGVKD. Trimming stripped 9 bases from V and 4 bases from J, with 15 bases between. The CDR3 DNA reads as TGTGCCATGGCGACAGAGATCATCTATGGCTACACCTTC. This gives the protein CAMATEIIYGYTF.

In nucleotides, the CDR3 is TGTGCCAGCAGCCGGTCCGGGGGAAGTAGCAATCAGCCCCAGCATTTT. This codes for CASSRSGGSSNQPQHF. V gene TRBV5-5 combines with J gene TRBJ1-5; D possibly corresponds to TRBD1 (5 bases). The CDR3 covers 16 residues. V gave up 4 bases and J gave up 0 bases, with 14 bases separating them. Germline CDR1 reads SGHKS; CDR2 reads YYEKEE (reference sequence).

This clonotype appeared a few times. This sequence joins TRBV28 and TRBJ1-5; D is perhaps TRBD1 (5 bases). CDR1 is MDHEN and CDR2 is SYDVKM in the germline V gene. V was clipped by 1 base and J by 2 bases, with 12 bases between them. This CDR3 contains 16 residues. The CDR3 region is CASSLFSRAGNQPQHF. The CDR3 region has the DNA TGTGCCAGCAGTTTATTTTCCAGGGCTGGCAATCAGCCCCAGCATTTT.

This clonotype was detected a few times. The chain joins TRBV6-1 to TRBJ2-5; D remains unclear. V was shortened by 4 bases and J by 1 base, with 7 bases between the two germline ends. CDR3 length: 13 amino acids. From germline, CDR1 is MNHNS and CDR2 SASEGT. Here the CDR3 reads CASSALVQETQYF. CDR3 DNA: TGTGCCAGCAGTGCTTTGGTCCAAGAGACCCAGTACTTC.

This clonotype has more than one count but fewer than ten. V usage is TRBV20-1 and J usage is TRBJ1-4; D remains unclear. V lost 6 bases and J lost 0, with 8 bases in between. Germline CDR1 and CDR2: DFQATT and SNEGSKA (reference sequence). This CDR3 spans 13 amino acids. The CDR3 sequence: CSARSATNEKLFF. The CDR3, as DNA: TGCAGTGCCAGGTCAGCAACTAATGAAAAACTGTTTTTT.

This chain uses TRBV12-3 or TRBV12-4 with TRBJ2-6, with D possibly called TRBD1 or TRBD2 (5 bases each). This CDR3 contains 17 residues. Deletions cut 4 bases from V and 0 bases from J, with 13 bases between. The CDR3 DNA reads as TGTGCCAGCAGTTCCTCCGGGGCGGGCTCTGGGGCCAACGTCCTGACTTTC. It translates to CASSSSGAGSGANVLTF.

The gene calls are TRBV5-1 and TRBJ1-2; D not certain. V was cut by 2 bases and J by 2 bases, with 13 bases left in between. The CDR3 covers 15 residues. In germline, CDR1 is SGHRS, CDR2 YFSETQ. The CDR3 loop is CASSFRRQLNYGYTF. CDR3 nucleotides: TGCGCCAGCAGCTTCCGACGTCAGTTAAACTATGGCTACACCTTC.

The V call is TRBV29-1, the J call TRBJ2-2; D uncertain. The V and J ends lost 4 bases and 0 bases respectively, with 9 bases between them. The V gene's germline CDR1 is SQVTM and CDR2 ANQGSEA. This CDR3 spans 14 amino acids. The CDR3 region is CSVGNNANTGELFF. The CDR3 region has the DNA TGCAGCGTTGGGAACAACGCGAACACCGGGGAGCTGTTTTTT.

There are many counts of this clonotype. The genes are TRBV2 and TRBJ1-2; D remains ambiguous. The CDR3 consists of 15 residues. Trimming shortened V by 6 bases and J by 6 bases, and 20 bases separated the two germline ends. Germline V lookup: CDR1 SNHLY, CDR2 FYNNEI. The CDR3 coding sequence is TGTGCCAGCAGCCCACTAGGCACTAAAATAGATGGCTACACCTTC. This gives the protein CASSPLGTKIDGYTF.

The sample holds a few counts of this clonotype. The chain combines TRBV6-2 or TRBV6-3 with TRBJ1-2, with TRBD1 matching 10 bases. The trim removed 6 bases at V and 2 bases at J, leaving 9 bases unmatched. This CDR3 is built from 16 residues. Germline V gene sequence: CDR1 MNHEY, CDR2 SVGEGT. CDR3 loop: CASRDPGQGMNYGYTF. The CDR3 bases are TGTGCCAGCAGAGACCCGGGACAGGGGATGAACTATGGCTACACCTTC.

This clonotype was observed a few times. This chain connects TRBV6-4 to TRBJ1-5; D is perhaps TRBD1 (6 bases). Trimming took off 0 bases at V and 1 base at J, with 16 bases between the two ends. From germline, CDR1 is MRHNA and CDR2 SNTAGT. The CDR3 totals 18 residues. CDR3 nucleotides: TGTGCCAGCAGTGACTCATCGGGGGGCGGTTGGAGCAATCAGCCCCAGCATTTT. The encoded protein is CASSDSSGGGWSNQPQHF.

The chain is built from TRBV7-3 and TRBJ2-3; D not resolved. Germline V gene lookup returns CDR1 SGHTA and CDR2 FQGTGA. This CDR3 region has 14 residues. V was shortened by 5 bases and J by 6 bases, with 15 bases between the two germline ends. CDR3 sequence: CASSPRRQGDTQYF. CDR3 nucleotides: TGTGCCAGCAGCCCCCGACGACAAGGGGATACGCAGTATTTT.

This clonotype was detected only a few times. The gene calls are TRBV14 and TRBJ2-7, with D tentatively TRBD1 or TRBD2 (6 bases each). CDR1 is SGHDN, CDR2 FVKESK, per germline. V was shortened by 1 base and J by 6 bases, with 13 bases between the two germline ends. The CDR3 length is 14 residues. In nucleotides, the CDR3 is TGTGCCAGCAGCCAAGTGGGGGCGCGGGGCGAGCAGTACTTC. Its translation: CASSQVGARGEQYF.

This rearrangement joins TRBV19 to TRBJ1-1; D uncertain. The germline V gene has CDR1 LNHDA and CDR2 SQIVND (reference sequence). V was pared by 7 bases and J by 3 bases, with 12 bases between. The CDR3 sequence is 13 residues long. The CDR3 DNA sequence: TGTGCCAGTACCGCGAATCAAGACACTGAAGCTTTCTTT. Protein product: CASTANQDTEAFF.

The gene calls are TRBV19 and TRBJ1-1; D unclear. The CDR3 length is 13 residues. Trimming stripped 3 bases from V and 4 bases from J, with 9 bases between. Germline V CDR1 and CDR2: LNHDA, SQIVND (reference sequence). CDR3 in amino acids: CASSMGRFTEAFF. In nucleotides, the CDR3 is TGTGCCAGTAGTATGGGGAGGTTCACTGAAGCTTTCTTT.